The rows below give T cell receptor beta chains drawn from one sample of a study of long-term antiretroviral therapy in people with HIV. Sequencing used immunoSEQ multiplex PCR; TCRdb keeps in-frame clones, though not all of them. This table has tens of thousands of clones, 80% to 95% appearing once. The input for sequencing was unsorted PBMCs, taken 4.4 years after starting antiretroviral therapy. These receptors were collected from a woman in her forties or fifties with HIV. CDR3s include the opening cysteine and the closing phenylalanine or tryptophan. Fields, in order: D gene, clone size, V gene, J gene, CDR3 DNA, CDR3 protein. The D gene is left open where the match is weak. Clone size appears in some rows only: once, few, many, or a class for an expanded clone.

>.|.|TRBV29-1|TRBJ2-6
TGCAGCGTTGATCAGGGGACTGGGGCCAACGTCCTGACTTTC
CSVDQGTGANVLTF
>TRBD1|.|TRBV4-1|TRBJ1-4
TGCGCCAGCAGCCGACCGGGACAGGGGGCTGAAAAACTGTTTTTT
CASSRPGQGAEKLFF
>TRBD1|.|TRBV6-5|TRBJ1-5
TGTGCCAGCAGTCTGCGACAGGGGGTTAGTCAGCCCCAGCATTTT
CASSLRQGVSQPQHF
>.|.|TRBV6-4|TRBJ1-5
TGTGCCAGCACCGAAGGAGGGGAACTCGAACAGCCCCAGCATTTT
CASTEGGELEQPQHF
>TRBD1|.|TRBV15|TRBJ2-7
TGTGCCACCAGCAGAGATCGACAGAGACAGGGTCCCTACGAGCAGTACTTC
CATSRDRQRQGPYEQYF
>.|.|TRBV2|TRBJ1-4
TGTGCCAGCAGTGCGTGGACACTAAATGAAAAACTGTTTTTT
CASSAWTLNEKLFF
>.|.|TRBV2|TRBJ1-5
TGTGCCAGCAGTGATAGCAATCAGCCCCAGCATTTT
CASSDSNQPQHF
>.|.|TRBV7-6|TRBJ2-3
TGTGCCAGCAGTCTGGGGTGGGGGGGCACAGATACGCAGTATTTT
CASSLGWGGTDTQYF
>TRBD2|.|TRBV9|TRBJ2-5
TGTGCCAGCAGCCCAGGACTAGCGGAGACCCAGTACTTC
CASSPGLAETQYF
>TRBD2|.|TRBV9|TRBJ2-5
TGTGCCAGCAGCGGGGGGGGAGGACATTACCAAGAGACCCAGTACTTC
CASSGGGGHYQETQYF
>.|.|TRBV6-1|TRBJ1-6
TGTGCCAGCAGTATCCAGGAATCCTATAATTCACCCCTCCACTTT
CASSIQESYNSPLHF
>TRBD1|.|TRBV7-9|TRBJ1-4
TGTGCCAGCAGCTTAGACAGGGGGCAGGAAAAACTGTTTTTT
CASSLDRGQEKLFF
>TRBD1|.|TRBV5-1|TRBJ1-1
TGCGCCAGCAGGATTAACAGGGGGAGTCACACTGAAGCTTTCTTT
CASRINRGSHTEAFF
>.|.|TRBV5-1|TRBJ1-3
TGCGCCAGCAGCCAACAGGTTCACACCTCTGGAAACACCATATATTTT
CASSQQVHTSGNTIYF
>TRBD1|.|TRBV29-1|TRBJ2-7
TGCAGCTTCATTACCGGGACAGGGTCTTACGAGCAGTACTTC
CSFITGTGSYEQYF
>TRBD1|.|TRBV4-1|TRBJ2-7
TGCGCCAGCAGCCGACAATTACAGGGGGCCCACGAGCAGTACTTC
CASSRQLQGAHEQYF
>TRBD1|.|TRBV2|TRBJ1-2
TGTGCCAGCAGTGAAGGCAGGGGGCGAAGCTATGGCTACACCTTC
CASSEGRGRSYGYTF
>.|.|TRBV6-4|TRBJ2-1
TGTGCCAGCAGAGCCGAGTGGGGGGCTCTGGGGAATGAGCAGTTCTTC
CASRAEWGALGNEQFF
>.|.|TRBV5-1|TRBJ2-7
TGCGCCAGCAGCCCACCCACCGTTCCTCTCTCCTACGAGCAGTACTTC
CASSPPTVPLSYEQYF
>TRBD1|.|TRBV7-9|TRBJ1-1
TGTGCCAGCAGCTTAATCTTTAAGGGGGCGCGATCTTTCTTT
CASSLIFKGARSFF
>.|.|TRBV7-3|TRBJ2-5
TGTGCCAGCAGCTCCCTCCCGGGGAAGACCCAGTACTTC
CASSSLPGKTQYF
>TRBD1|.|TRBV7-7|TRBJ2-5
TGTGCTAGCAGCCCCGGACAGGACCGGACCCAGTACTTC
CASSPGQDRTQYF
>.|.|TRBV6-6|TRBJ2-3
TGTGCCAGCAGACTCGCGGGGGCGTCCACAGATACGCAGTATTTT
CASRLAGASTDTQYF
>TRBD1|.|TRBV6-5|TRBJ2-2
TGTGCCAGCAGAGACAGGGGATGGGTCGGGGAGCTGTTTTTT
CASRDRGWVGELFF
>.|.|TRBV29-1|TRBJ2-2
TGCAGCGTTGGACAGGCGGACACCGGGGAGCTGTTTTTT
CSVGQADTGELFF
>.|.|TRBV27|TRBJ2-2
TGTGCCAGCACTATTTCAAGGGCCGGGGAGCTGTTTTTT
CASTISRAGELFF
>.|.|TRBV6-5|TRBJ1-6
TGTGCCAGCAGGGCAAATAATTCACCCCTCCACTTT
CASRANNSPLHF
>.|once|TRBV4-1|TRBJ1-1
TGCGCCAGCAGCCAAGACCCGGGGGGGGGCACTGAAGCTTTCTTT
CASSQDPGGGTEAFF
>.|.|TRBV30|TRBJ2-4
TGTGCCTGGAGTACCTCGGGCTTAAACATTCAGTACTTC
CAWSTSGLNIQYF
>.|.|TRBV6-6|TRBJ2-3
TGTGCCAGCAGTGGACCAAGCACAGATACGCAGTATTTT
CASSGPSTDTQYF
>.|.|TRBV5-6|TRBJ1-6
TGTGCCAGCAGCTCGGCAGCGGGTAATTCACCCCTCCACTTT
CASSSAAGNSPLHF
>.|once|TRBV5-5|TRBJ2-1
TGTGCCAGCAGCTGGGCCTTTAGTGAGAATGAGCAGTTCTTC
CASSWAFSENEQFF
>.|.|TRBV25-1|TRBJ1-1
TGTGCTGTTCGGGGGAACACTGAAGCTTTCTTT
CAVRGNTEAFF
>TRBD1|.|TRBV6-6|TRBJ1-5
TGTGCCAGCAGTCCCGACAGGGTGGGCAATCAGCCCCAGCATTTT
CASSPDRVGNQPQHF
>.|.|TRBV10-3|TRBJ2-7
TGTGCCATCAGGGGGGAGCTTAGCTCCTACGAGCAGTACTTC
CAIRGELSSYEQYF
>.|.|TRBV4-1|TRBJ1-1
TGCGCCAGCAGCCAAGATTCGGCGACGACGAACACTGAAGCTTTCTTT
CASSQDSATTNTEAFF
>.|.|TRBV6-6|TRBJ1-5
TGTGCCAGCAGCATGGACACCGGGCCCCAGCATTTT
CASSMDTGPQHF
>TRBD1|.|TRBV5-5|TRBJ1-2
TGTGCCAGCAGCTTGAGGTCAGGGGGTGATGGCTACACCTTC
CASSLRSGGDGYTF
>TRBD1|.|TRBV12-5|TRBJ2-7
TGTGCTAGTGGCCCGACAGGGTCCTACGAGCAGTACTTC
CASGPTGSYEQYF
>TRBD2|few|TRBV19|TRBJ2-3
TGTGCCAGTGAGACTAGCGGGGGGTCTACGCAGTATTTT
CASETSGGSTQYF
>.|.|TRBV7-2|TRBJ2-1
TGTGCCAGCAGTTCACAGGAGGTCCATGAGCAGTTCTTC
CASSSQEVHEQFF
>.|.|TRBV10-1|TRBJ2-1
TGCGCCAGCAGCTTTGGCGGGCGGAACAATGAGCAGTTCTTC
CASSFGGRNNEQFF
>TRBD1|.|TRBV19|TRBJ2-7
TGTGCCAGTAGTCCTCGAGACAGGGGGGGTTCCTACGAGCAGTACTTC
CASSPRDRGGSYEQYF
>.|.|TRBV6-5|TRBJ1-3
TGTGCCAGCAGTTACGAACAGGGCTCTGGAAACACCATATATTTT
CASSYEQGSGNTIYF
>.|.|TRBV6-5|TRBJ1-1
TGTGCCAGCACCCCAGGGAGGGTTGGTGAAGCTTTCTTT
CASTPGRVGEAFF
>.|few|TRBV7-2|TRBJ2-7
TGTGCCAGCAGCACTCAAGTCGCGGGGACCAGCTCCTACGAGCAGTACTTC
CASSTQVAGTSSYEQYF
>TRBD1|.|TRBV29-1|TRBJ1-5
TGCAGCGTTGAGTTAGGGGGCGGAAATCAGCCCCAGCATTTT
CSVELGGGNQPQHF
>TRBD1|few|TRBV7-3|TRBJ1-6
TGTGCCAGCAGCTTCACAGGGGACTCACCCCTCCACTTT
CASSFTGDSPLHF
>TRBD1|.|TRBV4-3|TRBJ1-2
TGCGCCAGCAGCCTCGGGACAGGGGGCTTAGGCTACACCTTC
CASSLGTGGLGYTF
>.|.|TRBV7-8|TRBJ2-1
TGTGCCAGCGATGGCGGAAATGAGCAGTTCTTC
CASDGGNEQFF
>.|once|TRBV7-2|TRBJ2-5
TGTGCCAGCAGCTTAGTGGGGGAGACCCAGTACTTC
CASSLVGETQYF
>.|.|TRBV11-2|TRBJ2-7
TGTGCCAGCAGCGCCTGGGACCGATGGCCCTACGAGCAGTACTTC
CASSAWDRWPYEQYF
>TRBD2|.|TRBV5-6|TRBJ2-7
TGTGCCAGCAGCCCGTTTCAGGGACTAGCTAACGAGCAGTACTTC
CASSPFQGLANEQYF
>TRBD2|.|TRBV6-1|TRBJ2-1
TGTGCCAGCAGACCCGGGACTAGCGGACCCAATGAGCAGTTCTTC
CASRPGTSGPNEQFF